These 25 T cell receptor beta chains were sequenced from one sample in a study of Ad26.COV2.S vaccination and SARS-CoV-2 variants. This table comes from immunoSEQ multiplex PCR, and its TCRdb copy is limited to in-frame clones, with some not included. The repertoire consists of 250,000 or so clones, with roughly 87% occurring once and the leading ten covering less than 3.5%. Treatment meaning: roughly 20 received Ad26.COV2.S at low or high dose, single or two shots; 5 received placebo; per-sample allocation not given. On day 63 after the first injection, vaccine and placebo recipients gave samples. The sample here was peripheral blood, taken in a trial of Ad26.COV2.S vaccine versus placebo. Every receptor here comes from a person between 18 and 65 years old who received the Ad26.COV2.S COVID-19 vaccine or a placebo.

The chain couples TRBV7-6 to TRBJ2-3; 7 bases are shared with TRBD1. This CDR3 region has 15 residues. Germline CDR1 reads SGHVS; CDR2 reads FNYEAQ. The V gene end was trimmed by 2 bases and the J gene end by 4 bases; junction bases not matched to a gene: 6. CDR3 amino acids: CASSLRGGAADTQYF. CDR3 nucleotide sequence: TGTGCCAGCAGCTTAAGAGGGGGCGCGGCAGATACGCAGTATTTT.

The genes are TRBV6-5 and TRBJ2-7, with D uncertain. V was cut by 6 bases and J by 3 bases, with 18 bases left in between. The CDR3 covers 15 residues. Germline CDR1 reads MNHEY; CDR2 reads SVGAGI. The CDR3 DNA reads TGTGCCAGCAGGATTACACCGTCCTTATACTACGAGCAGTACGTC. Its translation: CASRITPSLYYEQYV.

V is TRBV9 and J is TRBJ2-2; 15 bases are a match to TRBD2. Germline-derived CDR1 and CDR2 are SGDLS and YYNGEE. V shed 4 bases, J shed 5 bases, and the junction held 12 bases outside the gene matches. The CDR3 runs to 19 residues. The CDR3 protein is CASSPHGLAGGPGTGELFF. In DNA, the CDR3 is TGTGCCAGCAGCCCACATGGACTAGCGGGGGGGCCTGGAACCGGGGAGCTGTTTTTT.

Note on this clone: A read error is possible here, since a much larger clone lies one base away. The chain joins TRBV12-3 or TRBV12-4 to TRBJ1-1; no clear D. V was pared by 2 bases and J by 1 base, with 2 bases between. This CDR3 region has 12 residues. This CDR3 is CASSLRNTEAFF. The DNA of the CDR3 is TGTGCCAGCAGTTTAAGGAACACTGAAGCTTTCTTT.

The chain has TRBV18 and TRBJ1-2, with 8 bases aligning to TRBD1. Germline-derived CDR1 and CDR2 are KGHSH and LQKENI. Trimming at V came to 1 base and at J to 7 bases, leaving 11 bases not matched to a gene. The length of the CDR3 is 16 residues. The CDR3 DNA is TGTGCCAGCTCACCACAAATCAATCAGGGGGCCCCTGGCTACACCTTC. It codes for CASSPQINQGAPGYTF.

V and J are TRBV6-5 and TRBJ2-2; tentatively, D is TRBD1 (6 bases). The V gene's germline CDR1 is MNHEY and CDR2 SVGAGI. V lost 8 bases and J 1 base, leaving 11 bases between the germline ends. The CDR3 totals 14 residues. DNA for the CDR3: TGTGCCAGCGGGGAGACAGGGAACACCGGGGAGCTGTTTTTT. Protein: CASGETGNTGELFF.

The chain has TRBV29-1 and TRBJ2-5, with D possibly TRBD1 on 5 matching bases. Germline CDR1 is SQVTM and CDR2 is ANQGSEA. Trimming took 6 bases from V and 0 from J, leaving 8 bases between them. The CDR3 consists of 12 residues. DNA of the CDR3: TGCAGCGTCCACAGGTACCAAGAGACCCAGTACTTC. Amino acids: CSVHRYQETQYF.

The rearrangement joins TRBV28 to TRBJ2-5; D gene uncertain. Trimming shortened V by 7 bases and J by 4 bases, and 7 bases separated the two germline ends. The germline gives CDR1 MDHEN, CDR2 SYDVKM. The CDR3 extends over 11 amino acids. CDR3 nucleotide sequence: TGTGCCAGCACCTTGGGAGAGACCCAGTACTTC. Encoded protein: CASTLGETQYF.

The CDR3 here is CASSFRVGQPQHF. The CDR3 nucleotides read TGTGCCAGCAGTTTCAGGGTCGGTCAGCCCCAGCATTTT. This sequence joins TRBV6-2 or TRBV6-3 and TRBJ1-5, with D possibly being TRBD1 (5 bases). The CDR3 extends over 13 amino acids. Trimming took 4 bases from V and 6 from J, leaving 10 bases between them. Germline V gene sequence: CDR1 MNHEY, CDR2 SVGEGT.

The chain recombines TRBV29-1 with TRBJ1-2, with no clear D. V was pared by 8 bases and J by 8 bases, with 6 bases between. The germline V gene has CDR1 SQVTM and CDR2 ANQGSEA. The CDR3 is made up of 8 amino acids. The CDR3 coding sequence is TGCAGCACGGGAGGCTACACCTTC. Its translation is CSTGGYTF.

This clone appeared a single time. The chain combines TRBV30 with TRBJ2-7; D is unclear. Germline CDR1 is GTSNPN and CDR2 is SVGIG (reference sequence). This CDR3 is built from 11 residues. The germline V and J ends were trimmed by 0 bases and 12 bases, with 12 bases remaining between them. The DNA for the CDR3 is TGTGCCTGGAGTGTAGCCTCCGCCATGTACGTC. Translation gives CAWSVASAMYV.

This clone was observed once. This chain joins TRBV5-1 and TRBJ2-1; the D is unclear. This CDR3 is 16 amino acids long. Deletions cut 0 bases from V and 5 bases from J, with 15 bases between. Germline loops: CDR1 SGHRS, CDR2 YFSETQ. This chain's CDR3 is CASSLAPVVTDNEQFF. The CDR3 DNA reads as TGCGCCAGCAGCTTGGCCCCGGTTGTAACGGACAATGAGCAGTTCTTC.

This chain joins TRBV9 and TRBJ1-2; D is perhaps TRBD1 (5 bases). The V gene's germline CDR1 is SGDLS and CDR2 YYNGEE. V lost 4 bases to trimming and J lost 5 bases, with 18 bases between them. This CDR3 has 15 amino acids. DNA for the CDR3: TGTGCCAGCAGCCCCGAGTGGGGACTAATGTATGGCTACACCTTC. Translating it yields CASSPEWGLMYGYTF.

The chain uses TRBV27 and TRBJ1-2; 8 positions match TRBD1. V was pared by 2 bases and J by 4 bases, with 3 bases of the junction left unmatched. Germline CDR1 and CDR2: MNHEY and SMNVEV (reference sequence). CDR3 length: 14 amino acids. CDR3 nucleotides: TGTGCCAGCAGTTTAAAAGGGACAGGCTATGGCTACACCTTC. As protein: CASSLKGTGYGYTF.

The rearrangement uses TRBV10-3 and TRBJ2-7; perhaps D is TRBD1 or TRBD2 (7 bases each). This CDR3 has 16 residues. Per the germline V gene, CDR1 is ENHRY and CDR2 is SYGVKD. Between the trimmed V and J ends, which lost 4 bases and 1 base, there was a span of 17 bases. The CDR3 region has the DNA TGTGCCATCAGTGGGGGGGGACAGACCCTTTCCTACGAGCAGTACTTC. Its protein is CAISGGGQTLSYEQYF.

This clone has just a few counts. CDR3 DNA sequence: TGTGCCAGCAGTAGCTGGAGAGGCTACACCTTC. This gives the protein CASSSWRGYTF. V and J are TRBV6-6 and TRBJ1-2, with no clear D. The CDR3 loop spans 11 amino acids. Germline values: CDR1 MNHNY, CDR2 SVGAGI (reference sequence). V was pared by 5 bases and J by 8 bases, with 9 bases between.

This chain joins TRBV27 and TRBJ1-3; D unclear. V lost 3 bases to trimming and J lost 4 bases, with 10 bases between them. Germline values: CDR1 MNHEY, CDR2 SMNVEV (reference sequence). This CDR3 is built from 14 residues. CDR3 DNA sequence: TGTGCCAGCAGTTTCGGTGGTTCGGGAAACACCATATATTTT. Translated, it gives CASSFGGSGNTIYF.

The V gene is TRBV7-8, the J gene TRBJ1-5, with unresolved D. Deletions cut 2 bases from V and 1 base from J, with 3 bases between. CDR1 is SGHVS and CDR2 is FQNEAQ in the germline V gene. This CDR3 contains 13 residues. The CDR3 sequence is CASSLSSNQPQHF. CDR3 coding DNA: TGTGCCAGCAGCTTAAGCAGCAATCAGCCCCAGCATTTT.

The chain joins TRBV10-3 to TRBJ2-1, with a possible D match to TRBD1 (6 bases). The CDR3 sequence is 14 residues long. With 10 bases removed from V and 1 base from J, the gap between germline ends came to 14 bases. CDR1 and CDR2 from the germline V gene are ENHRY and SYGVKD. The CDR3 is CATESGTSYNEQFF. The CDR3 DNA sequence: TGTGCCACAGAATCCGGGACATCCTACAATGAGCAGTTCTTC.

In its sample, this clone was seen a few times. This rearrangement joins TRBV7-9 to TRBJ1-1; D unresolved. CDR1 and CDR2 from the germline V gene are SEHNR and FQNEAQ (reference sequence). The CDR3 loop spans 15 amino acids. The V and J ends lost 1 base and 7 bases respectively, with 16 bases between them. This CDR3 is CASSLGSGLRFEAFF. In nucleotides, the CDR3 is TGTGCCAGCAGCTTAGGGTCGGGGTTAAGGTTTGAAGCTTTCTTT.

The gene calls are TRBV5-1 and TRBJ2-3, with D possibly TRBD2 on 6 matching bases. The length of the CDR3 is 15 residues. V shed 4 bases and J shed 2 bases, with 14 bases lying between them. CDR1 is SGHRS and CDR2 is YFSETQ in the germline V gene. Here the CDR3 DNA reads TGCGCCAGCAGCGGAGGAGCGGGCAACACAGATACGCAGTATTTT. Protein: CASSGGAGNTDTQYF. Full variable domain (outside the CDR3, taken from reference TRBV5-1 and TRBJ2-3): KAGVTQTPRYLIKTRGQQVTLSCSPISGHRSVSWYQQTPGQGLQFLFEYFSETQRNKGNFPGRFSGRQFSNSRSEMNVSTLELGDSALYLCASSGGAGNTDTQYFGPGTRLTVL.

This CDR3 is CSVETGTGNGYTF. The CDR3 DNA reads as TGCAGCGTTGAGACAGGGACTGGCAATGGCTACACCTTC. The chain recombines TRBV29-1 with TRBJ1-2; 7 nucleotides match TRBD1. V dropped 3 bases and J dropped 6; count of bases not matched to a gene: 7. This CDR3 region has 13 residues. The germline gives CDR1 SQVTM, CDR2 ANQGSEA.

The genes are TRBV18 and TRBJ2-3; D uncertain. In germline, CDR1 is KGHSH, CDR2 LQKENI. Trimming shortened V by 2 bases and J by 6 bases, and 12 bases separated the two germline ends. This CDR3 is built from 14 residues. CDR3 coding DNA: TGTGCCAGCTCACCAGTAAAAGGGCTCGATACGCAGTATTTT. This gives the protein CASSPVKGLDTQYF.

V and J are TRBV6-2 or TRBV6-3 and TRBJ2-3, with 7 bases fitting TRBD2. There are 12 residues in the CDR3. V dropped 2 bases and J dropped 14; count of bases not matched to a gene: 7. Germline V gene data show CDR1 as MNHEY and CDR2 as SVGEGT. CDR3 sequence: CASSYAAGAGYF. The DNA of the CDR3 is TGTGCCAGCAGTTACGCGGCGGGAGCGGGGTATTTT.

The table lists this clone with a count of one. The chain has TRBV5-4 and TRBJ2-1, with 9 bases lining up with TRBD2. The germline V gene encodes CDR1 SGHNT and CDR2 YYREEE (reference sequence). Trimming cost V 4 bases and J 9 bases; bases outside gene matches: 5. The CDR3 is made up of 13 amino acids. The CDR3 spells CASSTVSGSEQFF. CDR3 DNA: TGTGCCAGCAGCACCGTTAGCGGGAGTGAGCAGTTCTTC.